This T cell receptor (beta chain) is drawn from a study of OX40 agonist ivuxolimab in advanced cancers. On the study more broadly: The study enrolled dose-escalation patients with hepatocellular carcinoma, melanoma, renal cell or head and neck cancer. A history of anti-PD-1, anti-PD-L1 or anti-CTLA-4 therapy was acceptable, and roughly 40% had some.

Overall study results and limits: Partly responding patients at 0.1-3.0 mg/kg showed some of the smallest clonal expansion.

Losses at the gene ends were 4 bases for V and 7 bases for J; bases not matched to a gene: 14. CDR1 and CDR2 (germline): LNHNV, YYDKDF (reference sequence). CDR3 length equals 16 residues. Assay used: immunoSEQ multiplex PCR; TCRdb lists only in-frame clones, some missing. The table records around 44,000 clones, about 89% of them present only once. Points on this clone: Its antigen is still unknown.

The chain employs TRBV15 and TRBJ1-1, with 8 nucleotides matching TRBD1. The sample consisted of CD4+ or CD8+ T cells sorted from blood, taken in a trial of the OX40 agonist ivuxolimab. This clonotype was sampled from an adult with an advanced solid tumor such as melanoma, head and neck, liver or kidney cancer. Written as DNA, the CDR3 is TGTGCCACCAGCACCACAGCCCCGGACAGGGTTGATGAAGCTTTCTTT. This translates into CATSTTAPDRVDEAFF.